This T cell receptor beta chain was profiled in a study of blood T cells in healthy people across ages. This clonotype appeared many times. The CDR3 loop spans 13 amino acids. V was pared by 6 bases and J by 4 bases, with 12 bases between. The authors ran a second PCR of 7 to 11 cycles using a sample-barcoded 5' primer and a J-beta primer mix. TCRdb independently ran MiXCR on the 5' RACE reads; one entry per CDR3 protein. There are some 760,000 distinct CDR3 sequences in the sample; roughly 25% occur only once, and just under 9.5% lies in the top ten. These data were also filed under a second study, of T cells of mothers and their children.

The source is a boy younger than 18 in good health. The V call is TRBV12-3 or TRBV12-4, the J call TRBJ1-2; D unresolved. Material: blood. CDR3 sequence: CASRDQWAYGYTF. The CDR3, as DNA: TGTGCCAGCAGAGACCAGTGGGCCTATGGCTACACCTTC.